This T cell receptor beta chain is drawn from a study of blood T cell repertoires in COVID-19. This CDR3 contains 15 residues. Germline V gene sequence: CDR1 LGHDT, CDR2 YNNKEL (reference sequence). V was pared by 5 bases and J by 5 bases, with 4 bases of the junction left unmatched. Produced via immunoSEQ multiplex PCR; TCRdb's table is partial and in-frame only. Altogether approximately 99,000 clones are present, about 82% being singletons, with the ten largest covering approximately 13%. The sequence was obtained from a woman in her sixties in a cohort sampled during active or convalescent COVID-19. Sequenced sample: peripheral blood. The chain uses TRBV3-1 (or the pseudogene TRBV3-2) and TRBJ2-5; 14 bases agree with TRBD2. Here the CDR3 reads CASSRLAGGPETQYF. DNA of the CDR3: TGTGCCAGCAGCAGACTAGCGGGGGGGCCGGAGACCCAGTACTTC.